Detailed here is one TCR beta chain. This record comes from a study of blood T cell repertoires in COVID-19. In the study overall: The origin of the acute and convalescent COVID-19 samples was the United States, Italy and Spain.

V was trimmed by 0 bases and J by 2 bases, leaving 10 bases between them. Germline lookup yields CDR1 SGHKS and CDR2 YYEKEE (reference sequence). This CDR3 spans 15 amino acids. Donors in Cohort 3 counted as recovered after two negative PCRs, clearance, or symptom resolution. In the source study's methods: Estimates of nucleated cell counts were drawn from the amplification of reference gene primers. Produced via immunoSEQ multiplex PCR; TCRdb's table is partial and in-frame only. V and J calls and clone size come straight from that table; D and trimming were deduced from the DNA. The profile shows 150,000 to 200,000 clones, roughly 87% of them singletons.

The chain uses TRBV5-5 and TRBJ2-3, with D possibly matching TRBD2 (6 bases). The specimen sequenced was PBMCs or T cells enriched from blood (not recorded which). The sequence derives from a middle-aged man who had recovered from COVID-19. The CDR3 DNA is TGTGCCAGCAGCTTGGCCGGGGGACCCACAGATACGCAGTATTTT. Protein: CASSLAGGPTDTQYF.